These 8 T cell receptor beta chains originate from one sample sequenced in a study of vaccination effects on CD4 cells after COVID-19 (dated by TCRdb to 2022 to 2024). No antigens are known for them. In the ViraFEST assay, PBMC were stimulated with viral peptide pools, and antigen-specific CD4+ T cell clonotypes were then identified by expansion using TCR sequencing. After about 9 days of culture, CD4+ T cells were isolated with the EasySep CD4+ T cell isolation kit. Participants received two doses of either the BNT162b2 or the mRNA-1273 mRNA SARS-CoV-2 vaccine. Libraries were made using the immunoSEQ multiplex PCR assay. In TCRdb, the immuneACCESS table is reduced to in-frame sequences with V and J assigned. These tables do not hold every clone; where another copy was compared, an unresolved V gene accounts for under half, and the others remain unexplained. Recorded for this sample are roughly 59,000 clones; around four fifths of them occurred a single time. Roughly 2% of the sample belongs to the ten largest clones.

The source was CD4+ T cells from PBMCs cultured with HCoV-OC43 spike peptides, collected after COVID-19 vaccination. The cell subset or site label, read with the paper, signifies: HCoV-OC43 spike overlapping peptide pool stimulation. The receptor source for this set is a human donor who received a COVID-19 vaccine.

The chain uses TRBV5-6 and TRBJ1-2; a possible D gene is TRBD1 (6 bases). V was pared by 2 bases and J by 8 bases, with 10 bases between. The CDR3 extends over 12 amino acids. Germline CDR1 and CDR2: SGHDT and YYEEEE. CDR3: CASSFNRDGYTF. The CDR3 DNA is TGTGCCAGCAGCTTCAACAGGGACGGCTACACCTTC.

The chain recombines TRBV4-1 with TRBJ2-5; TRBD2 agrees at 9 bases. CDR3 length equals 15 residues. Losses at the gene ends were 6 bases for V and 5 bases for J; bases not matched to a gene: 10. Germline CDR1 reads MGHRA; CDR2 reads YSYEKL. The CDR3 DNA sequence: TGCGCCAGCAGTCTCGACGGCGGGGGGGCGGAGACCCAGTACTTC. It specifies CASSLDGGGAETQYF.

The chain joins TRBV27 to TRBJ1-2, with 8 bases aligning to TRBD1. The CDR3 is made up of 14 amino acids. The germline V gene has CDR1 MNHEY and CDR2 SMNVEV (reference sequence). The ends lost 4 bases at V and 1 base at J; junction bases unmatched: 2. CDR3 residues: CASSSTGDNYGYTF. CDR3 bases: TGTGCCAGCAGTTCGACAGGGGATAACTATGGCTACACCTTC.

The chain is built from TRBV7-3 and TRBJ2-2; 9 positions match TRBD1. CDR1 and CDR2 (germline): SGHTA, FQGTGA. The CDR3 loop spans 15 amino acids. The junction had 3 bases not matched to a gene; V was cut back by 1 base and J by 6 bases. The CDR3 DNA reads as TGTGCCAGCAGCTTAAACAGGGGGCCTGCCGGGGAGCTGTTTTTT. Translated: CASSLNRGPAGELFF.

This chain connects TRBV6-5 to TRBJ1-3; D may be TRBD1 (5 bases). Between the trimmed V and J ends, which lost 6 bases and 2 bases, there was a span of 5 bases. CDR1 and CDR2 (germline): MNHEY, SVGAGI. CDR3 length: 12 residues. The CDR3 spells CASRGAGNTIYF. The CDR3 nucleotides read TGTGCCAGCAGGGGGGCTGGAAACACCATATATTTT.

This chain links TRBV3-1 (or the pseudogene TRBV3-2) with TRBJ2-2; no clear D. The germline CDR1 and CDR2 sequences are LGHDT and YNNKEL (reference sequence). CDR3 size: 15 residues. V gave up 0 bases and J gave up 3 bases, with 8 bases separating them. CDR3 residues: CASSQDNRDTGELFF. The CDR3 bases are TGTGCCAGCAGCCAAGATAATCGAGACACCGGGGAGCTGTTTTTT.

This clone was detected only once. V and J are TRBV6-4 and TRBJ2-3, with D possibly matching TRBD2 (7 bases). Germline values: CDR1 MRHNA, CDR2 SNTAGT. The length of the CDR3 is 14 residues. Between the trimmed V and J ends, which lost 3 bases and 6 bases, there was a span of 13 bases. The CDR3 coding sequence is TGTGCCAGCAGTGAAGGGGGGGGGACGGATACGCAGTATTTT. Protein product: CASSEGGGTDTQYF.

V usage is TRBV12-3 or TRBV12-4 and J usage is TRBJ2-4, with D uncertain. The V end lost 1 base, the J end lost 8 bases, and 9 bases lay between the germline ends. The CDR3 contains 13 residues. CDR3: CASSLETRDIQYF. CDR3 DNA sequence: TGTGCCAGCAGTTTAGAGACCCGGGACATTCAGTACTTC.